This TCR beta chain was sequenced in a study of regulatory T cells in long-lasting Graves disease. Germline V gives CDR1 LNHNV, CDR2 YYDKDF (reference sequence). Trimming took 0 bases from V and 5 from J, leaving 5 bases between them. CDR3 length equals 12 residues. To make TCR beta libraries, researchers used iRepertoire HTBI primers and Arm-PCR of CDR3 regions. TCRdb re-called the multiplex PCR reads through MiXCR, storing one row per CDR3 protein. The table has some 490,000 distinct CDR3 sequences, about 12% seen once. This clonotype was counted at least ten times. The antigen remains unidentified. Findings and caveats of the study: Persistent-disease Graves' patients showed less TCR diversity than new cases.

Sample time point: newly diagnosed GD, antithyroid drugs for less than 3 months. PBMC RNA was the source of the TCR library. The data were also submitted as part of a second study, on T cells in Graves' hyperthyroidism and ophthalmopathy. That paper adds: Patients were excluded for uncontrolled infection, other autoimmune disease, pregnancy or lactation. Using the HTBI primer set, a first-round RT-PCR was run on the TCR CDR3.

The chain couples TRBV15 to TRBJ2-7, with D hard to call. The clonotype comes from a woman aged 30 to 39 with Graves disease. Sequences were derived from peripheral blood mononuclear cells (PBMCs), sampled at new diagnosis, from a patient treated with antithyroid drugs. This chain's CDR3 is CATSRDWHEQYF. CDR3 DNA: TGTGCCACCAGCAGAGATTGGCACGAGCAGTACTTC.